The rows below give T cell receptor beta chains drawn from one sample of a study of CD8 T cells in ankylosing spondylitis. Each CDR3 protein gets one entry after TCRdb re-called the 5' RACE reads with MiXCR. The table lists 250,000 or so distinct CDR3 sequences, roughly a quarter of them singletons. Source material: blood, either unsorted or a sorted T cell fraction (not recorded which). The receptors stem from a male donor with ankylosing spondylitis or in good health (not recorded which). Each CDR3 is given with its conserved first and last residue. The D gene is left open where the match is weak. Part of the rows lack a size; the others show once, few, many or a class for expanded clones.

v_call,j_call,clone_size,d_call,cdr3_aa,cdr3_nt
TRBV12-3/TRBV12-4,TRBJ2-1,few,TRBD2,CASSRGLADNEQFF,TGTGCCAGCAGTCGGGGACTAGCGGACAATGAGCAGTTCTTC
TRBV20-1,TRBJ2-3,.,TRBD1,CSARGVRDRGTDTQYF,TGCAGTGCTAGAGGAGTCCGGGACAGGGGAACAGATACGCAGTATTTT
TRBV12-3/TRBV12-4,TRBJ2-7,.,.,CASSLARLVGYEQYF,TGTGCCAGCAGTTTAGCGCGTCTGGTGGGCTACGAGCAGTACTTC
TRBV6-1,TRBJ2-3,many,.,CASTRLMVAGDDADTQYF,TGTGCCAGCACCCGCCTTATGGTGGCAGGGGATGATGCGGATACGCAGTATTTT
TRBV2,TRBJ2-1,many,TRBD1,CASKGAIEQFF,TGTGCCAGCAAGGGGGCCATTGAGCAGTTCTTC
TRBV25-1,TRBJ2-5,many,.,CASSAPLETQYF,TGTGCCAGCAGTGCCCCCCTGGAGACCCAGTACTTC
TRBV12-3/TRBV12-4,TRBJ2-3,.,.,CASSLGSGARTDTQYF,TGTGCCAGCAGTTTAGGGTCGGGGGCCCGCACAGATACGCAGTATTTT
TRBV12-3/TRBV12-4,TRBJ2-7,few,TRBD1,CASSLRGQGSYEQYF,TGTGCCAGCAGTTTAAGGGGACAGGGGTCCTACGAGCAGTACTTC
TRBV20-1,TRBJ2-2,many,.,CSALFSGNTGELFF,TGCAGTGCTCTATTCTCAGGGAACACCGGGGAGCTGTTTTTT
TRBV29-1,TRBJ2-1,few,TRBD2,CSVPGLAGIEQFF,TGCAGCGTTCCCGGACTAGCGGGAATAGAGCAGTTCTTC
TRBV10-3,TRBJ2-2,few,.,CAISRTENTGELFF,TGTGCCATCAGTCGGACAGAGAACACCGGGGAGCTGTTTTTT
TRBV12-3/TRBV12-4,TRBJ2-5,many,.,CASRNYPEETQYF,TGTGCCAGCAGGAACTACCCTGAAGAGACCCAGTACTTC
TRBV20-1,TRBJ2-7,.,TRBD2,CSAHGTSGYEQYF,TGCAGTGCTCACGGGACTAGCGGCTACGAGCAGTACTTC
TRBV20-1,TRBJ2-5,many,.,CSAPFIHGETQYF,TGCAGTGCCCCGTTCATACACGGGGAGACCCAGTACTTC
TRBV9,TRBJ2-1,few,.,CASSVAGGRSNEQFF,TGTGCCAGCAGCGTAGCCGGGGGGCGCTCCAATGAGCAGTTCTTC
TRBV20-1,TRBJ1-2,many,TRBD1,CSATGQGRYGYTF,TGCAGTGCTACGGGACAGGGTAGATATGGCTACACCTTC
TRBV20-1,TRBJ1-5,many,.,CSARAEGTADQPQHF,TGCAGTGCTAGAGCTGAGGGGACGGCGGATCAGCCCCAGCATTTT
TRBV14,TRBJ2-1,.,.,CASSQQTAYNEQFF,TGTGCCAGCAGCCAGCAGACAGCCTACAATGAGCAGTTCTTC
TRBV28,TRBJ2-7,once,TRBD1,CASRTRGQYEQYF,TGTGCCAGCAGAACCAGGGGGCAATACGAGCAGTACTTC
TRBV5-1,TRBJ2-7,.,TRBD1,CASSTGQPQDEQYF,TGCGCCAGCAGCACGGGACAGCCCCAGGACGAGCAGTACTTC
TRBV20-1,TRBJ1-2,many,.,CSVPPPYGYTF,TGCAGTGTCCCCCCTCCCTATGGCTACACCTTC
TRBV20-1,TRBJ2-7,many,TRBD1,CSARRQGGPYEQYF,TGCAGTGCTAGAAGACAGGGGGGGCCCTACGAGCAGTACTTC
TRBV20-1,TRBJ1-2,.,.,CSARGGPGYTF,TGCAGTGCTAGGGGGGGGCCTGGCTACACCTTC
TRBV20-1,TRBJ2-7,.,.,CSARDQGTGTYEQYF,TGCAGTGCTAGAGATCAGGGGACGGGAACCTACGAGCAGTACTTC
TRBV20-1,TRBJ2-1,few,.,CSAPGGWSSYNEQFF,TGCAGTGCCCCAGGAGGCTGGAGCTCCTACAATGAGCAGTTCTTC
TRBV10-3,TRBJ2-1,.,TRBD2,CAISGSGGSNEQFF,TGTGCCATCAGTGGTAGCGGGGGGAGCAATGAGCAGTTCTTC
TRBV6-6,TRBJ2-1,.,.,CASSYDGNNEQFF,TGTGCCAGCAGTTACGATGGCAACAATGAGCAGTTCTTC